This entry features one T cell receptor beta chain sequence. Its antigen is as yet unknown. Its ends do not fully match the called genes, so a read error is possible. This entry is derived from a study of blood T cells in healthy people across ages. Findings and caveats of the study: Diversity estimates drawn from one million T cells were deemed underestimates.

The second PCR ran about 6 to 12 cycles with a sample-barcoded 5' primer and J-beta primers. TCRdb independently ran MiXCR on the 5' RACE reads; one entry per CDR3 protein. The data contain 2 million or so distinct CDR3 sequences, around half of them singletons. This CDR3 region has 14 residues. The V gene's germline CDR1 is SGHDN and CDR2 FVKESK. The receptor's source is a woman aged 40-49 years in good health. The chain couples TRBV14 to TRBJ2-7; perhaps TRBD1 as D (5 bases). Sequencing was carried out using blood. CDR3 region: CAGSRRTPNYEQYF. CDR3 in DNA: TGTGCCGGCAGCCGACGGACACCCAACTACGAGCAGTACTTC.